The next 18 T cell receptor beta chains were all read from a single sample in a study of CXCR3-negative and CXCR3-positive naive CD8 T cells. The authors prepared UMI-labeled TRB cDNA libraries by 5' RACE. With the 5' RACE reads reprocessed, TCRdb shows one record per CDR3 protein and no DNA. Recorded for this sample: tens of thousands of distinct CDR3 sequences. Sequencing used naive CXCR3- CD8+ T cells from blood. Subset here: CD45RO-CCR7+CD27+CD95- naive CD8+ T cells lacking CXCR3 (TNR3-). The receptors derive from a human donor in good health. Some clones in this sample may be carry-over from other donors' samples.

The chain has TRBV20-1 and TRBJ2-2; TCRdb's D gene call, TRBD2, goes unchecked for lack of DNA. This CDR3 comprises 16 residues. Germline CDR1 and CDR2: DFQATT and SNEGSKA (reference sequence). CDR3 residues: CSARAPGLDYTGELFF.

CDR3 in amino acids: CATRDRAPPNNSPLHF. The rearrangement joins TRBV15 to TRBJ1-6; TCRdb designates TRBD1, a call that cannot be tested without DNA. CDR1 LNHNV and CDR2 YYDKDF come from the germline V gene (reference sequence). The CDR3 is made up of 16 amino acids.

The chain uses TRBV28 and TRBJ1-1; the D gene TCRdb calls, TRBD1, cannot be checked with no DNA. The CDR3 contains 13 residues. Germline assignment: CDR1 MDHEN and CDR2 SYDVKM. The CDR3: CASSVLRGTEAFF.

The V and J genes are TRBV29-1 and TRBJ2-1; the TRBD1 assignment by TCRdb is unverifiable without DNA. Per the germline V gene, CDR1 is SQVTM and CDR2 is ANQGSEA. The CDR3 spans 12 residues. This CDR3 is CSATPHSHEQFF.

The rearrangement joins TRBV7-2 to TRBJ2-7; as DNA is missing, the TRBD2 call by TCRdb cannot be tested. Germline CDR1 is SGHTA and CDR2 is FQGNSA. CDR3 length: 17 amino acids. CDR3 residues: CASSLEVRETYYYEQYF.

The chain employs TRBV4-3 and TRBJ2-1; no DNA is available, so the TRBD2 call from TCRdb remains unchecked. The germline V gene has CDR1 LGHNA and CDR2 YSLEER. The CDR3 contains 16 residues. CDR3 protein: CASSQYSGGRGNEQFF.

The chain has TRBV27 and TRBJ2-7; TCRdb's D gene call, TRBD2, goes unchecked for lack of DNA. The CDR3 spans 16 residues. Germline CDR1 is MNHEY and CDR2 is SMNVEV (reference sequence). CDR3 sequence reads: CASSPLGRGSSYEQYF.

The J gene is TRBJ1-1, the V gene TRBV10-3; TCRdb's D call of TRBD1 is untestable without DNA. This CDR3 is built from 15 residues. Germline lookup yields CDR1 ENHRY and CDR2 SYGVKD. This CDR3 reads CAISESGQGNTEAFF.

CDR3: CASSWTSGAETQYF. The chain recombines TRBV7-2 with TRBJ2-5; TCRdb's D call, TRBD2, is unchecked because there is no DNA. Germline CDR1 is SGHTA and CDR2 is FQGNSA. The CDR3 contains 14 residues.

The chain recombines TRBV29-1 with TRBJ1-3. This CDR3 is 15 amino acids long. The germline gives CDR1 SQVTM, CDR2 ANQGSEA. CDR3 in amino acids: CSVEEFSETGNTIYF.

V gene TRBV12-3 or TRBV12-4 combines with J gene TRBJ1-2. The CDR3 has 13 amino acids. The CDR3 protein is CASSLREHYGYTF.

This chain joins TRBV6-2 or TRBV6-3 and TRBJ2-1; the TRBD1 assignment by TCRdb is unverifiable without DNA. The CDR3 covers 14 residues. CDR1 MNHEY and CDR2 SVGEGT come from the germline V gene. The CDR3 loop reads CASSQQGAGNEQFF.

The CDR3 loop reads CSARDRSGFYEQYF. This chain links TRBV20-1 with TRBJ2-7; TCRdb outputs TRBD1, but without DNA this stays unchecked. Germline-derived CDR1 and CDR2 are DFQATT and SNEGSKA (reference sequence). The CDR3 totals 14 residues.

The chain couples TRBV29-1 to TRBJ2-7. CDR3 size: 13 residues. Germline V gene lookup returns CDR1 SQVTM and CDR2 ANQGSEA. CDR3: CSVELEYSYEQYF.

This chain joins TRBV7-9 and TRBJ2-7. Germline V gene sequence: CDR1 SEHNR, CDR2 FQNEAQ (reference sequence). This CDR3 spans 14 amino acids. The CDR3 loop is CASSLAGTSYEQYF.

The chain has TRBV7-3 and TRBJ2-3; TCRdb lists TRBD2, though no DNA is available to test this call. This CDR3 has 17 residues. Germline V gene lookup returns CDR1 SGHTA and CDR2 FQGTGA. Here the CDR3 reads CASSSGRVLVNTDTQYF.

This sequence joins TRBV7-6 and TRBJ2-7. This CDR3 contains 15 residues. The germline V gene encodes CDR1 SGHVS and CDR2 FNYEAQ. The CDR3 region is CASSLVTQGSYEQYF.

This chain joins TRBV28 and TRBJ2-2; without DNA, the TCRdb call of TRBD1 cannot be checked. CDR3 length equals 15 residues. Germline assignment: CDR1 MDHEN and CDR2 SYDVKM. CDR3 sequence reads: CASSFRGQGSGELFF.